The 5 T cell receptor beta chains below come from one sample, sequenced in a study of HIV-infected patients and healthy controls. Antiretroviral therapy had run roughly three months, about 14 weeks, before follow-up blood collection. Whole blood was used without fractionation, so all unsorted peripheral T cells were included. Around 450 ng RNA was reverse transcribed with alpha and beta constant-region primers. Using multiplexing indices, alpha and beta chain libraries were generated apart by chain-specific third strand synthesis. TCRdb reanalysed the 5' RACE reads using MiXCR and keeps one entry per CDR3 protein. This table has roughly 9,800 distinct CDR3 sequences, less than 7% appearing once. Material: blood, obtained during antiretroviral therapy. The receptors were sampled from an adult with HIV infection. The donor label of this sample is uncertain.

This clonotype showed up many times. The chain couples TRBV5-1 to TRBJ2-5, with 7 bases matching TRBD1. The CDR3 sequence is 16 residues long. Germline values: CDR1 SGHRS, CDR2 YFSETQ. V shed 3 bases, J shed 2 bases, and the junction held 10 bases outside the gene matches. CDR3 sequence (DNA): TGCGCCAGCAGCTCCGGGACAGTTTTCTTGCAAGAGACCCAGTACTTC. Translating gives CASSSGTVFLQETQYF.

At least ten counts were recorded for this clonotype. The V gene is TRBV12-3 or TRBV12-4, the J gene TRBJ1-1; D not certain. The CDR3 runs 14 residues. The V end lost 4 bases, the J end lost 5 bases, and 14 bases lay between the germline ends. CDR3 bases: TGTGCCAGCAGTTCCCCCGGGGTGGGGACTGAAGCTTTCTTT. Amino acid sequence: CASSSPGVGTEAFF.

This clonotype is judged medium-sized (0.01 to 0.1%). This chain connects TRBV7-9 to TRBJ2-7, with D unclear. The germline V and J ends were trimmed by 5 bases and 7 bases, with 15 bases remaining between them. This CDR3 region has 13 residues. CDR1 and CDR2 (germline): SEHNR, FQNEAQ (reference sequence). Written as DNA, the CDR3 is TGTGCCAGCAGCCCGAGTGGTCTTGGTGAGCAGTACTTC. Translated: CASSPSGLGEQYF.

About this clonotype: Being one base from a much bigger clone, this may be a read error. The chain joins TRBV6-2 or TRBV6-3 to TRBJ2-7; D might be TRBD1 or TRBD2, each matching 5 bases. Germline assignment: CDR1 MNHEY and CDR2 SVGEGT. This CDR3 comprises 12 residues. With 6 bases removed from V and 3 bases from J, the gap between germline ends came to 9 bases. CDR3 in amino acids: CASSRDGYEQYF. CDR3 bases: TGTGCCAGCAGCCGGGACGGCTACGAGCAGTACTTC.

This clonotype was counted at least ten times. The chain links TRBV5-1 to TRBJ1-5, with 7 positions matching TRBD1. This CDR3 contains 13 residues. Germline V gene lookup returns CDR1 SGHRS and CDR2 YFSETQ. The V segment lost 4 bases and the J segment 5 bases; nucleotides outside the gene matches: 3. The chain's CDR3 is CASSLQGDQPQHF. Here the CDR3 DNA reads TGCGCCAGCAGCCTCCAGGGGGATCAGCCCCAGCATTTT.